These 10 T cell receptor beta chains were all obtained from the same sample, sequenced in a study of cytomegalovirus exposure and HLA in healthy donors. 13 Jbeta primers and 60 Vbeta primers were used for the PCR. The table came from immunoSEQ multiplex PCR; TCRdb's copy has only in-frame clones and leaves some out. In all, the sample yields under 200,000 clones. Specimen: PBMCs. The receptors shown here come from a young man in good health and CMV-seronegative.

The chain couples TRBV29-1 to TRBJ1-4; D is undetermined. The CDR3 extends over 13 amino acids. From germline, CDR1 is SQVTM and CDR2 ANQGSEA. Deletions cut 7 bases from V and 5 bases from J, with 14 bases between. The CDR3 DNA reads TGCAGCGCCAACCGGGAGGTAAATGAAAAACTGTTTTTT. Protein: CSANREVNEKLFF. Full variable domain (missing parts from reference TRBV29-1 and TRBJ1-4): SAVISQKPSRDICQRGTSLTIQCQVDSQVTMMFWYRQQPGQSLTLIATANQGSEATYESGFVIDKFPISRPNLTFSTLTVSNMSPEDSSIYLCSANREVNEKLFFGSGTQLSVL.

The rearrangement joins TRBV4-2 to TRBJ2-1, with 12 nucleotides matching TRBD2. After removal of 2 bases from V and 8 bases from J, the junction contained 10 bases not matched to a gene. This CDR3 comprises 17 residues. Germline CDR1 reads LGHNA; CDR2 reads YNFKEQ. The DNA for the CDR3 is TGTGCCAGCAGCCAAACGTCCGGGACTAGCGGGCGGGATGAGCAGTTCTTC. Translation gives CASSQTSGTSGRDEQFF.

This chain's CDR3 is CASSLTGAGGFYNEQFF. CDR3 bases: TGTGCCAGCAGCTTAACAGGCGCGGGAGGGTTCTACAATGAGCAGTTCTTC. The gene calls are TRBV7-3 and TRBJ2-1; 9 bases align to TRBD2. Germline CDR1 SGHTA, CDR2 FQGTGA. This CDR3 is built from 17 residues. V was pared by 0 bases and J by 3 bases, with 6 bases of the junction left unmatched.

This sequence joins TRBV5-5 and TRBJ2-7; D is unclear. Germline loops: CDR1 SGHKS, CDR2 YYEKEE (reference sequence). Trimming pared 4 bases from V and 4 bases from J, leaving 18 bases between. This CDR3 comprises 15 residues. CDR3 sequence (DNA): TGTGCCAGCAGCCCACGTTTCATGGCTAGATACGAGCAGTACTTC. This codes for CASSPRFMARYEQYF.

The V call is TRBV27, the J call TRBJ2-1; 12 bases match TRBD1. CDR3 length: 15 residues. Unmatched junction bases numbered 9, after V lost 6 bases and J lost 9 bases. CDR1 MNHEY and CDR2 SMNVEV come from the germline V gene (reference sequence). The CDR3 sequence is CASSSPGQGAFEQFF. The CDR3 DNA reads TGTGCCAGCAGCTCTCCGGGACAGGGGGCATTTGAGCAGTTCTTC.

The rearrangement joins TRBV6-1 to TRBJ2-7; 7 bases match TRBD2. The junction had 5 bases not matched to a gene; V was cut back by 6 bases and J by 0 bases. The germline V gene encodes CDR1 MNHNS and CDR2 SASEGT. The CDR3 has 14 residues. For the CDR3, the DNA is TGTGCCAGCAGGGTGAGGGACTACTCCTACGAGCAGTACTTC. Residues: CASRVRDYSYEQYF.

V usage is TRBV7-9 and J usage is TRBJ2-4; a weak D match, TRBD2 (7 bases). V dropped 4 bases and J dropped 0 bases, with 19 bases sitting between them. The CDR3 loop spans 18 amino acids. The germline V gene has CDR1 SEHNR and CDR2 FQNEAQ (reference sequence). In nucleotides, the CDR3 is TGTGCCAGCAGCTACAAAGGGGGGGGAGGAACAGCCAAAAACATTCAGTACTTC. Translating gives CASSYKGGGGTAKNIQYF.

The chain is built from TRBV29-1 and TRBJ2-1; a possible D gene is TRBD2 (6 bases). Germline loops: CDR1 SQVTM, CDR2 ANQGSEA. Trimming stripped 5 bases from V and 12 bases from J, with 20 bases between. This CDR3 spans 13 amino acids. In DNA, the CDR3 is TGCAGCGTTTCTTTTAGCGTCAACGGGGGGCAGTTCTTC. As protein: CSVSFSVNGGQFF.

This rearrangement joins TRBV5-1 to TRBJ2-1; TRBD2 aligns across 15 bases. The V gene end was trimmed by 4 bases and the J gene end by 6 bases; junction bases not matched to a gene: 2. Germline CDR1 SGHRS, CDR2 YFSETQ. The CDR3 consists of 15 residues. The chain's CDR3 is CASSAGLAGGNEQFF. The CDR3 region has the DNA TGCGCCAGCAGCGCGGGACTAGCGGGAGGCAATGAGCAGTTCTTC.

J is TRBJ1-1 and V is TRBV7-9, with 10 bases matching TRBD1. This CDR3 is 15 amino acids long. J gave up 4 bases and V 5 bases, and 7 bases lay outside the gene matches. Germline V lookup: CDR1 SEHNR, CDR2 FQNEAQ (reference sequence). The CDR3 spells CASSGDRGRSTEAFF. In DNA, the CDR3 is TGTGCCAGCAGCGGAGACAGGGGGCGCAGCACTGAAGCTTTCTTT.